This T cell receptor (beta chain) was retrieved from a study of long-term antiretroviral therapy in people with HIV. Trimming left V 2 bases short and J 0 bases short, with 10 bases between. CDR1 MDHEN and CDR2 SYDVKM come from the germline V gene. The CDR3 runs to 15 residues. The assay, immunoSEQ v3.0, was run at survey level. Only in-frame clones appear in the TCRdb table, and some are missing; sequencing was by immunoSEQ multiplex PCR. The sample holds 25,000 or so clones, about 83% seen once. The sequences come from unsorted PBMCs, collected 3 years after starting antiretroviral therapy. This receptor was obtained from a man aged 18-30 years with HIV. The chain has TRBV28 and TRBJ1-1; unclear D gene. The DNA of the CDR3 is TGTGCCAGCAGTTTAATGGGGTACCTGAACACTGAAGCTTTCTTT. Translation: CASSLMGYLNTEAFF.